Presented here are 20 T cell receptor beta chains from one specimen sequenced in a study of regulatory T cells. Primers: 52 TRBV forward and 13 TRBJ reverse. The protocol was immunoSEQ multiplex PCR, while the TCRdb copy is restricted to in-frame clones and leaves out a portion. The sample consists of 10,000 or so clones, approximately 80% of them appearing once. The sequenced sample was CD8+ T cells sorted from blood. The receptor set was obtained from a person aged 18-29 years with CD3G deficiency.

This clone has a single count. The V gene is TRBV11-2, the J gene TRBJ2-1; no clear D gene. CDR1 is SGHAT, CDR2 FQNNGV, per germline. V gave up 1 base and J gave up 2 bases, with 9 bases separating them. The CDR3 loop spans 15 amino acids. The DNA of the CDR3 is TGTGCCAGCAGCTTAGGAGGTGGAGCCTACAATGAGCAGTTCTTC. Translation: CASSLGGGAYNEQFF.

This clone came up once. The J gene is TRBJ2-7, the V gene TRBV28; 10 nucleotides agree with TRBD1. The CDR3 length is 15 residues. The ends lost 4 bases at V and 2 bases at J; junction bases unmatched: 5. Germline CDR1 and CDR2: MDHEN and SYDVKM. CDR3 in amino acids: CASSSPGTGAYEQYF. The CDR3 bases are TGTGCCAGCAGTTCTCCCGGGACAGGGGCCTACGAGCAGTACTTC. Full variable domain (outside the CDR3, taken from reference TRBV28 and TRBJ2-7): DVKVTQSSRYLVKRTGEKVFLECVQDMDHENMFWYRQDPGLGLRLIYFSYDVKMKEKGDIPEGYSVSREKKERFSLILESASTNQTSMYLCASSSPGTGAYEQYFGPGTRLTVT.

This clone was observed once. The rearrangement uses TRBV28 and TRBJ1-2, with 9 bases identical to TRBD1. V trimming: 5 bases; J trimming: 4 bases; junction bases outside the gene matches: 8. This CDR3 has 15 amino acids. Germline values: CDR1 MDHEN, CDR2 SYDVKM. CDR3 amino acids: CASSPQGARSYGYTF. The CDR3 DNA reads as TGTGCCAGCAGTCCACAGGGGGCGCGGTCCTATGGCTACACCTTC.

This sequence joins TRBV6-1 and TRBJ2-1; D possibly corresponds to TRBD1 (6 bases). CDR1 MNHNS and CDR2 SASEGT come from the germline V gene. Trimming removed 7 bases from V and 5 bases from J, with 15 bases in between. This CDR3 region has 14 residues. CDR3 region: CASNPIQGHNEQFF. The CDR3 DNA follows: TGTGCCAGCAACCCGATACAGGGCCACAATGAGCAGTTCTTC.

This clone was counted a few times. The CDR3 DNA is TGTGCCAGCAGCCCAGGACTAGAACAAGAGACCCAGTACTTC. It yields the protein CASSPGLEQETQYF. The V and J genes are TRBV7-9 and TRBJ2-5; TRBD2 agrees at 7 bases. Germline assignment: CDR1 SEHNR and CDR2 FQNEAQ (reference sequence). Trimming cost V 5 bases and J 2 bases; bases outside gene matches: 5. This CDR3 region has 14 residues.

DNA of the CDR3: TGTGCCAGCAGTCTCCGGGACAGGCACACTGAAGCTTTCTTT. Its protein is CASSLRDRHTEAFF. V usage is TRBV6-6 and J usage is TRBJ1-1; 8 positions match TRBD1. This CDR3 has 14 amino acids. V shed 5 bases and J 3 bases; nucleotides not matched to a gene: 5. Germline CDR1 reads MNHNY; CDR2 reads SVGAGI (reference sequence).

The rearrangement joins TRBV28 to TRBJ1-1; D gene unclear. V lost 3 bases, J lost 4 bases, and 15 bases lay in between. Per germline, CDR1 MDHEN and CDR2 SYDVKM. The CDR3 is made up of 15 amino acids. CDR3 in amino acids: CASSFSKGWGTEAFF. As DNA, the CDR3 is TGTGCCAGCAGTTTTTCAAAGGGTTGGGGCACTGAAGCTTTCTTT.

CDR3 in DNA: TGTGCCAGCAGCTTAGATCTAGCGGGAATCAATGAGCAGTTCTTC. Its translation: CASSLDLAGINEQFF. The gene calls are TRBV11-2 and TRBJ2-1; 9 bases are shared with TRBD2. CDR3 length: 15 residues. The trim removed 0 bases at V and 6 bases at J, leaving 3 bases unmatched. Germline V gene data show CDR1 as SGHAT and CDR2 as FQNNGV.

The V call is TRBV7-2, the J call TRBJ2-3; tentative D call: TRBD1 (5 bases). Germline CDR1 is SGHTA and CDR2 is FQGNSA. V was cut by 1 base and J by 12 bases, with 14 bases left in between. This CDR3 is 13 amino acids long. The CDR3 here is CASSLDVPDTQYF. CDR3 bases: TGTGCCAGCAGCTTAGATGTCCCGGACACCCAGTATTTT.

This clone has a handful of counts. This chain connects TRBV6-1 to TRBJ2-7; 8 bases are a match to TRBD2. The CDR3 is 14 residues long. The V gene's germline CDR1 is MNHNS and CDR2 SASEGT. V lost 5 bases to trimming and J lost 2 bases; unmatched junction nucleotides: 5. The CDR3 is CASSSSGSPYEQYF. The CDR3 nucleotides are TGTGCCAGCAGTTCCAGCGGGAGCCCCTACGAGCAGTACTTC.

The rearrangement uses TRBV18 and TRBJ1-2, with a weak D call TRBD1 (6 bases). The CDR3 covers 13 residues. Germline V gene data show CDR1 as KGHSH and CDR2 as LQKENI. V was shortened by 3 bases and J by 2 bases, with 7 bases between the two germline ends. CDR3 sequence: CASSPTGNYGYTF. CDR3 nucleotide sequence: TGTGCCAGCTCACCTACAGGGAACTATGGCTACACCTTC.

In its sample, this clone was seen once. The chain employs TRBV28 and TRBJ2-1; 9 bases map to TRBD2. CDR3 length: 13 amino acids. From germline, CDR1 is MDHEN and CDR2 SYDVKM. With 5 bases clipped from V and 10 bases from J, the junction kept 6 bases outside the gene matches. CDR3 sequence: CASSTAGGHEQFF. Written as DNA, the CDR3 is TGTGCCAGCAGTACTGCGGGGGGGCACGAGCAGTTCTTC.

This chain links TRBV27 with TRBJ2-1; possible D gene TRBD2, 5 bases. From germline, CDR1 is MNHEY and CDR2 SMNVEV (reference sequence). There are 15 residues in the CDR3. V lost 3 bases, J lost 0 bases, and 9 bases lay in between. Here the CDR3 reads CASSLNGDSYNEQFF. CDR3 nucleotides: TGTGCCAGCAGTTTGAACGGGGACTCCTACAATGAGCAGTTCTTC.

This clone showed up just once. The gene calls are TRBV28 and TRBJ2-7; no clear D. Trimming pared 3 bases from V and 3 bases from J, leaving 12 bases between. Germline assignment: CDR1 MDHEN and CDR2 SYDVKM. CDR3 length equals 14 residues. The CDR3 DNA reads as TGTGCCAGCAGTTTTTGGGCAGAGCGCTACGAGCAGTACTTC. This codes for CASSFWAERYEQYF.

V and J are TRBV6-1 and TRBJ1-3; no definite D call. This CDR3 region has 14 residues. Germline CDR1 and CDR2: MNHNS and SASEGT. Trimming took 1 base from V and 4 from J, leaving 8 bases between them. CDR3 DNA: TGTGCCAGCAGTGAAGGCGTTACGGGAAACACCATATATTTT. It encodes CASSEGVTGNTIYF.

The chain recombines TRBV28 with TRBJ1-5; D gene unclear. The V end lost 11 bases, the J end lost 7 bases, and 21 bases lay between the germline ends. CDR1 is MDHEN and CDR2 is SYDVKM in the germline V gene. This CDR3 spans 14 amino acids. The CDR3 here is CAATPGSYEQPQHF. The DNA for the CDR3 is TGTGCCGCCACCCCGGGGAGCTACGAGCAGCCCCAGCATTTT. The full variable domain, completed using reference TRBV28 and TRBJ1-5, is DVKVTQSSRYLVKRTGEKVFLECVQDMDHENMFWYRQDPGLGLRLIYFSYDVKMKEKGDIPEGYSVSREKKERFSLILESASTNQTSMYLCAATPGSYEQPQHFGDGTRLSIL.

As DNA, the CDR3 is TGTGCCAGCAGCCCCCGGGTGAGGGCGGGTGATGAAAAACTGTTTTTT. Translated: CASSPRVRAGDEKLFF. The chain is built from TRBV28 and TRBJ1-4; D not resolved. The CDR3 runs 16 residues. Germline V lookup: CDR1 MDHEN, CDR2 SYDVKM. V shed 6 bases and J shed 6 bases, with 20 bases lying between them.

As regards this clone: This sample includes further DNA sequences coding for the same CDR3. The CDR3 DNA reads TGTGCCAGCAGTCCCGACGGTTACGAGCAGTACTTC. This gives the protein CASSPDGYEQYF. The V and J genes are TRBV27 and TRBJ2-7; unclear D gene. V was trimmed by 5 bases and J by 4 bases, leaving 9 bases between them. CDR3 length: 12 amino acids. Germline CDR1 and CDR2: MNHEY and SMNVEV (reference sequence).

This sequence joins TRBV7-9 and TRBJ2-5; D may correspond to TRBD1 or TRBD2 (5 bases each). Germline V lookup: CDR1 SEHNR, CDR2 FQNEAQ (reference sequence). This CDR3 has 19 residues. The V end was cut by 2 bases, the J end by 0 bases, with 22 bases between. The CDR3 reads CASSLYAPGHRGDQETQYF. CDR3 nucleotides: TGTGCCAGCAGCTTATACGCACCGGGCCACCGAGGGGACCAAGAGACCCAGTACTTC.

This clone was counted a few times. CDR3 DNA: TGTGCCAGCAGTTACCGGCGGGGGAGGGACAATGAGCAGTTCTTC. Translating gives CASSYRRGRDNEQFF. The chain links TRBV6-6 to TRBJ2-1; the match to TRBD2 covers 7 bases. Germline lookup yields CDR1 MNHNY and CDR2 SVGAGI (reference sequence). V lost 2 bases to trimming and J lost 5 bases; unmatched junction nucleotides: 6. This CDR3 is 15 amino acids long.